The sample holds a few counts of the clone carrying this TCR beta chain. This entry belongs to a study of identical twins. This CDR3 spans 17 amino acids. The germline V and J ends were trimmed by 1 base and 2 bases, with 16 bases remaining between them. Germline CDR1 and CDR2: LGHDT and YNNKEL (reference sequence). In TCRdb, the 5' RACE reads were re-called with MiXCR into one record per CDR3 protein. The sample carries about 240,000 distinct CDR3 sequences, 7.5% recorded once. These data were also filed under a second study, of yellow fever vaccine responses in identical twins.

The sequenced sample consisted of CD8+ T cells sorted from blood. This chain joins TRBV3-1 and TRBJ2-3; TRBD1 might be the D (7 bases). This clonotype originated in a woman between 18 and 29 years old in good health. DNA for the CDR3: TGTGCCAGCAGCCAAGTCCGCGGGACAGAGCACACAGATACGCAGTATTTT. Translating gives CASSQVRGTEHTDTQYF.